The rows below give T cell receptor beta chains drawn from one sample of a study of shared clonotypes between healthy human individuals. TCRdb keeps only in-frame clones here, not all; method: immunoSEQ multiplex PCR. The table shows about 800,000 clones, with 90% to 98% occurring only once. Sample: naive CD8+ T cells sorted from blood. These receptors all stem from a man between 25 and 39 years old in good health. The CDR3 runs from the conserved cysteine through the conserved F or W. Each record gives: J gene, V gene, CDR3 protein.

j_gene: TRBJ2-2
v_gene: TRBV5-6
CDR3aa: CASSPVRVDTGELFF

j_gene: TRBJ2-1
v_gene: TRBV7-2
CDR3aa: CASSLTSGSPHEQFF

j_gene: TRBJ2-3
v_gene: TRBV4-3
CDR3aa: CASSQDLSGTSGRGSFPDTQYF

j_gene: TRBJ1-2
v_gene: TRBV2
CDR3aa: CATRDRVFGYTF

j_gene: TRBJ2-7
v_gene: TRBV7-8
CDR3aa: CASSKDQHRGGDEQYF

j_gene: TRBJ2-2
v_gene: TRBV6-5
CDR3aa: CASSFSLAGHGELFF

j_gene: TRBJ1-3
v_gene: TRBV29-1
CDR3aa: CSVGGIEGNTIYF

j_gene: TRBJ2-7
v_gene: TRBV9
CDR3aa: CASSGGQREGYNEQYF

j_gene: TRBJ2-7
v_gene: TRBV5-1
CDR3aa: CASSFRGNPYEQYF

j_gene: TRBJ2-1
v_gene: TRBV7-9
CDR3aa: CASSISGSVDEQFF

j_gene: TRBJ2-1
v_gene: TRBV9
CDR3aa: CASSVVGGSSYNEQFF